This TCR beta chain is from a study of CD8 T cells in ankylosing spondylitis. The V segment lost 6 bases and the J segment 3 bases; nucleotides outside the gene matches: 3. Germline V gives CDR1 MNHEY, CDR2 SMNVEV (reference sequence). This CDR3 is 14 amino acids long. In TCRdb, the 5' RACE reads were re-called with MiXCR into one record per CDR3 protein. Here the sample spans tens of thousands of distinct CDR3 sequences, 10% being singletons. This TCR came from a male donor with ankylosing spondylitis or in good health (not recorded which). Sample: blood, either unsorted or a sorted T cell fraction (not recorded which). The chain uses TRBV27 and TRBJ2-3; 10 positions agree with TRBD1. The CDR3 DNA follows: TGTGCCAGCAGCAGGACAGGGGGGACAGATACGCAGTATTTT. This codes for CASSRTGGTDTQYF.